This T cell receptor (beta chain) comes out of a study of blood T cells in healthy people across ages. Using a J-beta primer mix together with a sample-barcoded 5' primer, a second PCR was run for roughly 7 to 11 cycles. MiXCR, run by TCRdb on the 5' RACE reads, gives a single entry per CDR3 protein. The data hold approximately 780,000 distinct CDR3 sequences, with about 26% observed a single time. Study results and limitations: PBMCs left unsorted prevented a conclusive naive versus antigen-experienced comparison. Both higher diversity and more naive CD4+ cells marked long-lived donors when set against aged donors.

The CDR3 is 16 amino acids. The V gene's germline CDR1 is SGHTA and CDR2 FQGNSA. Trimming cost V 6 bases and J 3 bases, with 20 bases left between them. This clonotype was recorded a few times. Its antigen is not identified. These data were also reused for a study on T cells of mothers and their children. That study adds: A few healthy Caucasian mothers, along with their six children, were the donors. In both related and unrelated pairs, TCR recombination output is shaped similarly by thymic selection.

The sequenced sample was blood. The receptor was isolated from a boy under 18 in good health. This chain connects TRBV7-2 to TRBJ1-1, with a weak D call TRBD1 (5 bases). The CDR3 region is CASSQWAEGIDTEAFF. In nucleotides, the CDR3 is TGTGCCAGCAGTCAATGGGCAGAGGGGATCGACACTGAAGCTTTCTTT.